The 8 T cell receptor beta chains below all came from one sample that was sequenced in a study of T cell responses to AZD1222 COVID-19 vaccine. The method was immunoSEQ multiplex PCR; TCRdb's version includes in-frame clones alone and lacks a portion of them. The table lists 99,000 or so clones, more than 75% of them singletons. Sequencing used peripheral blood, obtained 28 days after the second dose of the MenACWY control vaccine. These receptors came from an adult who received the MenACWY meningococcal vaccine as a control.

This rearrangement joins TRBV3-1 (or the pseudogene TRBV3-2) to TRBJ1-1; tentative D call: TRBD1 (5 bases). Germline assignment: CDR1 LGHDT and CDR2 YNNKEL (reference sequence). CDR3 size: 14 residues. V dropped 4 bases and J dropped 1 base, with 10 bases sitting between them. The CDR3 DNA reads as TGTGCCAGCAGCCGCGGAGGACAGAACACTGAAGCTTTCTTT. Encoded protein: CASSRGGQNTEAFF.

The chain uses TRBV9 and TRBJ1-4; D perhaps matches TRBD1 (5 bases). V lost 3 bases and J lost 3, with 12 bases in between. The CDR3 is 15 residues long. CDR1 is SGDLS, CDR2 YYNGEE, per germline. CDR3 in amino acids: CASSGYRDANEKLFF. For the CDR3, the DNA is TGTGCCAGCAGCGGCTACCGGGACGCTAATGAAAAACTGTTTTTT.

The J gene is TRBJ2-2, the V gene TRBV5-4; 7 bases match TRBD2. The CDR3 length is 15 residues. J was trimmed by 3 bases and V by 6 bases; bases with no gene match: 8. Germline CDR1 and CDR2: SGHNT and YYREEE (reference sequence). In nucleotides, the CDR3 is TGTGCCAGCAAGGCCAGCGGGGATTACACCGGGGAGCTGTTTTTT. Translated, it gives CASKASGDYTGELFF.

This chain connects TRBV7-2 to TRBJ1-5; TRBD1 agrees at 10 bases. The CDR3 length is 19 residues. Trimming took 1 base from V and 4 from J; bases not matched to a gene: 13. Germline V gives CDR1 SGHTA, CDR2 FQGNSA. CDR3 sequence: CASSLGMRGGQGKNQPQHF. The CDR3 DNA reads TGTGCCAGCAGCTTAGGAATGCGGGGGGGACAGGGGAAAAATCAGCCCCAGCATTTT.

This clone came up a few times. This chain links TRBV4-3 with TRBJ1-2; TRBD1 matches 9 bases. The J segment lost 7 bases and the V segment lost 3 bases, leaving 9 bases of the junction unmatched. This CDR3 contains 15 residues. Per the germline V gene, CDR1 is LGHNA and CDR2 is YSLEER. CDR3 DNA: TGCGCCAGCAGCCAGGGACAGGGTGATTCCTTTGGCTACACCTTC. Translating it yields CASSQGQGDSFGYTF.

V and J are TRBV6-6 and TRBJ1-1; D is undetermined. This CDR3 spans 13 amino acids. Germline CDR1 reads MNHNY; CDR2 reads SVGAGI (reference sequence). V lost 4 bases, J lost 4 bases, and 10 bases lay in between. The CDR3 DNA sequence: TGTGCCAGCAGTTCATTAGGAACCACTGAAGCTTTCTTT. It yields the protein CASSSLGTTEAFF.

The rearrangement uses TRBV4-1 and TRBJ2-5, with TRBD2 identical over 9 bases. Germline V lookup: CDR1 MGHRA, CDR2 YSYEKL. The V segment lost 2 bases and the J segment 4 bases; nucleotides outside the gene matches: 17. The CDR3 spans 19 residues. The CDR3 is CASSQSPLAGGGGGETQYF. Written as DNA, the CDR3 is TGCGCCAGCAGCCAATCGCCCCTGGCGGGAGGCGGGGGGGGAGAGACCCAGTACTTC.

The chain uses TRBV7-2 and TRBJ2-7; the D is unclear. Germline loops: CDR1 SGHTA, CDR2 FQGNSA. This CDR3 is 12 amino acids long. Deletions cut 2 bases from V and 5 bases from J, with 7 bases between. The CDR3 here is CASSLNLNEQYF. The CDR3, as DNA: TGTGCCAGCAGCTTAAATTTAAACGAGCAGTACTTC.